Here is one T cell receptor (beta chain) with its context. V was pared by 1 base and J by 6 bases, with 13 bases between. This CDR3 has 15 amino acids. Per the germline V gene, CDR1 is SGHVS and CDR2 is FQNEAQ. This entry is derived from a study of sequential checkpoint blockade in melanoma. Overall study context: Randomization was 1:1 between first-line nivolumab→ipilimumab and ipilimumab→nivolumab. Maintenance nivolumab came after either treatment sequence.

Specified treatment: randomized to nivolumab then ipilimumab (arm A) or the reverse (arm B). No patient had prior DNA-damaging chemotherapy. Sorted cells were live CD3+CD8+, lacking CD19 and CD56, from PBMCs. Data came from immunoSEQ multiplex PCR; TCRdb stores just in-frame clones and leaves some out. The sample consists of about 17,000 clones, about 70% of them appearing once. The sequence was collected from a human donor with melanoma. The rearrangement joins TRBV7-8 to TRBJ1-5; D may be TRBD1 (6 bases). The sample was CD8+ T cells sorted from blood (inferred from file names), taken from a patient given nivolumab and ipilimumab in sequence. CDR3: CASSLGRGVSQPQHF. The CDR3 DNA sequence: TGTGCCAGCAGCTTAGGCAGGGGAGTTAGTCAGCCCCAGCATTTT.